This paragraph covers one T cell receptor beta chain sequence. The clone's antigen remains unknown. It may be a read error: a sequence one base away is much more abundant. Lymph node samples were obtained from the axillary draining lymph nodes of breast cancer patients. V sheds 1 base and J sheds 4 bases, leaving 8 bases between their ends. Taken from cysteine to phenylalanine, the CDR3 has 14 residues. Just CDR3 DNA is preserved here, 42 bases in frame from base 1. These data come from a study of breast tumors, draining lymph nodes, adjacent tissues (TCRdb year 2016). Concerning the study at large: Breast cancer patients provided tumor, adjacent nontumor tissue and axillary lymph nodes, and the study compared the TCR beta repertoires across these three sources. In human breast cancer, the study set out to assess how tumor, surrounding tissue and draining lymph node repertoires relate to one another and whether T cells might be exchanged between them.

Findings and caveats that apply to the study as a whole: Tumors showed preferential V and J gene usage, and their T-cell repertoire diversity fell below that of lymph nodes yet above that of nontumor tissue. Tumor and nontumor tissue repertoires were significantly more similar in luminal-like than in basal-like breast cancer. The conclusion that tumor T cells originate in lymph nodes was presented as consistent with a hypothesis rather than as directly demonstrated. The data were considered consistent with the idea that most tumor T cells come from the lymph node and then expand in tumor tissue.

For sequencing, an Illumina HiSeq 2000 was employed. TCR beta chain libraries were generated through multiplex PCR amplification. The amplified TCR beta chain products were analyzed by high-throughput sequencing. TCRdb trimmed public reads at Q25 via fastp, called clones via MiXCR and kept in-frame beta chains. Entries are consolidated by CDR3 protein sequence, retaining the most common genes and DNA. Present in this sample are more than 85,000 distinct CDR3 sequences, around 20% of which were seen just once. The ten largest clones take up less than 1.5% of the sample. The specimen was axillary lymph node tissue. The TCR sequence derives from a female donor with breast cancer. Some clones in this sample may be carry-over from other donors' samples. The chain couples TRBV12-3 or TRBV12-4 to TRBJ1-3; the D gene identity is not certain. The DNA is TGTGCCAGCAGTTTAGGACCTACAGGAAACACCATATATTTT. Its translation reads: CASSLGPTGNTIYF.